The 8 T cell receptor beta chains listed next were all sequenced from one sample in a study of T cells in Graves' hyperthyroidism and ophthalmopathy. Template material for amplifying TCR beta CDR3 regions consisted of RNA transcripts. First-round RT-PCR targeting the TCR CDR3 was performed with the HTBI primer set. TCRdb fed the multiplex PCR reads into MiXCR, producing one record per CDR3 protein. The sample has 300,000 to 500,000 distinct CDR3 sequences; 11% to 15% are singletons. The sample comprised blood. These receptors came from a man between 50 and 59 years old with Graves' ophthalmopathy.

This clonotype was seen more than once but under ten times. This sequence joins TRBV2 and TRBJ1-1, with TRBD1 matching 9 bases. The CDR3 is 13 amino acids. From germline, CDR1 is SNHLY and CDR2 FYNNEI. The chain's CDR3 is CVSSGQGNTEAFF. The CDR3 DNA sequence: TGTGTTAGCAGTGGACAGGGGAATACTGAAGCTTTCTTT.

This clonotype came up many times. The chain combines TRBV20-1 with TRBJ2-5; 10 positions agree with TRBD2. The CDR3 covers 13 residues. CDR1 and CDR2 from the germline V gene are DFQATT and SNEGSKA (reference sequence). Unmatched junction bases numbered 6, after V lost 6 bases and J lost 5 bases. This chain's CDR3 is CSAVAGGWETQYF. For the CDR3, the DNA is TGCAGTGCAGTAGCGGGAGGTTGGGAGACCCAGTACTTC.

This clonotype was seen ten or more times. The chain couples TRBV3-1 to TRBJ2-3; D assignment may be TRBD1 or TRBD2 (5 bases each). With 4 bases removed from V and 4 bases from J, the gap between germline ends came to 9 bases. Germline V gene sequence: CDR1 LGHDT, CDR2 YNNKEL (reference sequence). The CDR3 runs 13 residues. CDR3 bases: TGTGCCAGCAGCCCCGGGGCCGCAGATACGCAGTATTTT. Residues: CASSPGAADTQYF.

The J gene is TRBJ1-1, the V gene TRBV5-1, with 10 bases identical to TRBD1. The CDR3 runs 15 residues. With V trimmed by 4 bases and J by 4 bases, 7 bases remained unmatched. Germline loops: CDR1 SGHRS, CDR2 YFSETQ. CDR3 protein: CASSQGTGAGTEAFF. DNA of the CDR3: TGCGCCAGCAGCCAAGGGACAGGGGCCGGCACTGAAGCTTTCTTT.

This clonotype has more than one count but fewer than ten. The CDR3 loop reads CASSVGTGENTGELFF. In DNA form, the CDR3 reads TGTGCCAGCAGCGTAGGGACAGGCGAGAACACCGGGGAGCTGTTTTTT. V is TRBV9 and J is TRBJ2-2; 7 nucleotides line up with TRBD1. Trimming removed 0 bases from V and 1 base from J; junction bases left unmatched: 3. Germline CDR1 SGDLS, CDR2 YYNGEE. The CDR3 runs 16 residues.

This clonotype was detected only a few times. This rearrangement joins TRBV5-1 to TRBJ2-2; 9 bases are shared with TRBD1. With V trimmed by 7 bases and J by 4 bases, 8 bases remained unmatched. The CDR3 covers 15 residues. Germline V gene sequence: CDR1 SGHRS, CDR2 YFSETQ. CDR3 in amino acids: CASGGTGRTTGELFF. CDR3 DNA: TGCGCCAGCGGGGGGACAGGGAGGACCACCGGGGAGCTGTTTTTT.

There are many counts of this clonotype. The CDR3 region is CASSPGQGRYGYTF. The CDR3 region has the DNA TGCGCCAGCAGCCCTGGACAGGGGAGGTATGGCTACACCTTC. The genes are TRBV5-1 and TRBJ1-2; 9 bases are a match to TRBD1. With V trimmed by 4 bases and J by 5 bases, 6 bases remained unmatched. The germline gives CDR1 SGHRS, CDR2 YFSETQ. The CDR3 extends over 14 amino acids. Variable domain in full (rest from reference TRBV5-1 and TRBJ1-2): KAGVTQTPRYLIKTRGQQVTLSCSPISGHRSVSWYQQTPGQGLQFLFEYFSETQRNKGNFPGRFSGRQFSNSRSEMNVSTLELGDSALYLCASSPGQGRYGYTFGSGTRLTVV.

The J gene is TRBJ2-7, the V gene TRBV5-4; D is tentatively TRBD1 or TRBD2 (7 bases each). The CDR3 contains 15 residues. CDR1 is SGHNT, CDR2 YYREEE, per germline (reference sequence). V lost 2 bases and J 2 bases, leaving 14 bases between the germline ends. The CDR3 region has the DNA TGTGCCAGCAGCTTTGGCCAGGGGGGGGCCTACGAGCAGTACTTC. Its translation is CASSFGQGGAYEQYF.